This T cell receptor (beta chain) was recorded in a study of early T cells in non-severe SARS-CoV-2 infection. Notes on the study in general: VDJdb-based matching was biased toward anti-spike CD8 responses and missed private and CD4 specificities.

TCRdb ran MiXCR on the 5' RACE reads and lists one entry per CDR3 protein. Of about 80,000 distinct CDR3 sequences in the sample, around 12% were seen once. J gave up 2 bases and V 6 bases, and 6 bases lay outside the gene matches. The CDR3 is 14 amino acids. From germline, CDR1 is MNHEY and CDR2 SMNVEV (reference sequence). Note on this clonotype: Antigen: not known.

This TCR came from an adult who was a healthcare worker with PCR-confirmed SARS-CoV-2 infection or an uninfected control (not recorded which). The donor label of this sample is uncertain. The specimen was whole blood, collected at baseline. The chain carries TRBV27 and TRBJ2-5, with 7 bases lining up with TRBD1. The DNA for the CDR3 is TGTGCCAGCAGGACCCGGGACAGACAAGAGACCCAGTACTTC. Translated, it gives CASRTRDRQETQYF.